The 5 T cell receptor beta chains listed next were all sequenced from one sample in a study of blood T cell repertoires in COVID-19. Assay: immunoSEQ multiplex PCR; the TCRdb copy retains only in-frame clones and omits some. The sample holds 220,000 or so clones, just under 85% seen once. The specimen sequenced was PBMCs or T cells enriched from blood (not recorded which). These receptor sequences come from a woman between 40 and 50 years old with acute COVID-19.

The rearrangement uses TRBV5-8 and TRBJ1-2; 9 bases are a match to TRBD1. Germline loops: CDR1 SGHTS, CDR2 YDEGEE. This CDR3 comprises 14 residues. V dropped 4 bases and J dropped 8; count of bases not matched to a gene: 9. CDR3 sequence (DNA): TGTGCCAGCAGCCCGGGACAGGGAAGACAAGGCTACACCTTC. This codes for CASSPGQGRQGYTF.

The V and J genes are TRBV5-4 and TRBJ2-5, with 9 bases lining up with TRBD2. This CDR3 contains 16 residues. The germline V gene encodes CDR1 SGHNT and CDR2 YYREEE (reference sequence). Trimming cost V 6 bases and J 5 bases; bases outside gene matches: 14. The CDR3 DNA follows: TGTGCCAGCACCTCCACGGGCGGGGGGGGACAGGAGACCCAGTACTTC. Its protein is CASTSTGGGGQETQYF.

This clone appeared a few times. The chain joins TRBV18 to TRBJ1-1; a weak D match, TRBD1 (5 bases). The CDR3 is 15 residues long. Between the trimmed V and J ends, which lost 5 bases and 3 bases, there was a span of 16 bases. Germline-derived CDR1 and CDR2 are KGHSH and LQKENI. The CDR3 sequence is CASSSYDGGDTEAFF. The CDR3 DNA reads as TGTGCCAGCTCATCGTACGACGGGGGAGACACTGAAGCTTTCTTT.

The chain employs TRBV18 and TRBJ1-1; 7 nucleotides line up with TRBD1. The V gene's germline CDR1 is KGHSH and CDR2 LQKENI. This CDR3 is 14 amino acids long. J was trimmed by 4 bases and V by 3 bases; bases with no gene match: 5. CDR3 DNA: TGTGCCAGCTCACCCGACAGGGAGAGCACTGAAGCTTTCTTT. Its translation: CASSPDRESTEAFF.

The chain links TRBV9 to TRBJ1-2; D remains unclear. Germline CDR1 SGDLS, CDR2 YYNGEE. The V and J ends lost 1 base and 0 bases respectively, with 10 bases between them. CDR3 size: 15 residues. CDR3 DNA: TGTGCCAGCAGCGTAATGGCGGAGGCTAACTATGGCTACACCTTC. It encodes CASSVMAEANYGYTF.